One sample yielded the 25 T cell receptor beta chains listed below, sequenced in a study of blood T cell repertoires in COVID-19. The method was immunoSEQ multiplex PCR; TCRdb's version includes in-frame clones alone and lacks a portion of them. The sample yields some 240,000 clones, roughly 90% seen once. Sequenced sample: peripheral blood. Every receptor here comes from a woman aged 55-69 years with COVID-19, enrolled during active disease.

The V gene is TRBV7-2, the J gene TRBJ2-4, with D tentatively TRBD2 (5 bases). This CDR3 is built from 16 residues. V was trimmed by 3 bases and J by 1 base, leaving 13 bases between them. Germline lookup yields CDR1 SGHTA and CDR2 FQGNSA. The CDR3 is CASSLAGFSAKNIQYF. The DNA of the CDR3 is TGTGCCAGCAGCTTGGCGGGTTTCTCTGCCAAAAACATTCAGTACTTC.

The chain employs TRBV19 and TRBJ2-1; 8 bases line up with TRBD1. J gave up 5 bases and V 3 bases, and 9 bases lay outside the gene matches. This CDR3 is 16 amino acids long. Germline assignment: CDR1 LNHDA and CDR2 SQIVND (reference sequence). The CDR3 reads CASSIQDRVPHNEQFF. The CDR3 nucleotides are TGTGCCAGTAGTATTCAGGACAGGGTTCCCCACAATGAGCAGTTCTTC.

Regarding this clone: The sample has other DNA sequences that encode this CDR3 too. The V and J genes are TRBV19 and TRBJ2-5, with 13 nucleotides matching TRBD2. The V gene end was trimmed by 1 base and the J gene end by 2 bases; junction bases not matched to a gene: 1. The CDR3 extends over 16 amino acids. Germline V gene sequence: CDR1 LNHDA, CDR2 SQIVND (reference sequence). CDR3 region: CASSIGLAGGQETQYF. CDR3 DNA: TGTGCCAGTAGTATAGGACTAGCGGGGGGACAAGAGACCCAGTACTTC.

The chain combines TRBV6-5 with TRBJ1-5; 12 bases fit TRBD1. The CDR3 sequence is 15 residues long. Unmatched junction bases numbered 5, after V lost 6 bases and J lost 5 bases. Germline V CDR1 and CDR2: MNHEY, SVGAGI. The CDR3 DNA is TGTGCCAGCAGCCGTGGGACAGGGGGCTATCAGCCCCAGCATTTT. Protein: CASSRGTGGYQPQHF.

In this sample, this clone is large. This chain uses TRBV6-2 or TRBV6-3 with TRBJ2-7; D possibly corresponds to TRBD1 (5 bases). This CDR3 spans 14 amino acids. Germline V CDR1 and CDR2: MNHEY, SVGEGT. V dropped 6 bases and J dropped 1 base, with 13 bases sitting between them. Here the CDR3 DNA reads TGTGCCAGCAGCGAGTCAGGGCCTTCCTACGAGCAGTACTTC. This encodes CASSESGPSYEQYF.

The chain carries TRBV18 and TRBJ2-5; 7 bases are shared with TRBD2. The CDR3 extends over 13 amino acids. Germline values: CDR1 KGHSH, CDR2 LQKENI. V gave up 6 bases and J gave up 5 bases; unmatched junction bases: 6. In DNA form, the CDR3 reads TGTGCCAGCTCCCCCAGCGGGGTGGAGACCCAGTACTTC. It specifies CASSPSGVETQYF.

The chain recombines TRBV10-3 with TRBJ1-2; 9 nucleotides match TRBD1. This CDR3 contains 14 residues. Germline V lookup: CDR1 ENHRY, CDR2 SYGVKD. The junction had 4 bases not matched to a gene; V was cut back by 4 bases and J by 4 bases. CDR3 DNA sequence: TGTGCCATCAGTGGGGACAGGGAAGCCTATGGCTACACCTTC. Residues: CAISGDREAYGYTF.

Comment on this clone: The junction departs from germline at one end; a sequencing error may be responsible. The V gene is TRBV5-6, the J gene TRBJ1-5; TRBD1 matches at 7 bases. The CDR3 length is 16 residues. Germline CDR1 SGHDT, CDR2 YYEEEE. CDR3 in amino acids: CASSPSGQAWDQPQHF. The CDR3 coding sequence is TGTGCCAGCAGCCCCAGCGGACAGGCGTGGGATCAACCCCAGCATTTT.

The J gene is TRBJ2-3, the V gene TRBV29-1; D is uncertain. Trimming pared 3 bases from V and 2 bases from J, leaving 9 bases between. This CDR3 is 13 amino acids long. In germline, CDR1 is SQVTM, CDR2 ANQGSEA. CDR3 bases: TGCAGCGTTGATTCCGGTGTCACAGATACGCAGTATTTT. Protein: CSVDSGVTDTQYF.

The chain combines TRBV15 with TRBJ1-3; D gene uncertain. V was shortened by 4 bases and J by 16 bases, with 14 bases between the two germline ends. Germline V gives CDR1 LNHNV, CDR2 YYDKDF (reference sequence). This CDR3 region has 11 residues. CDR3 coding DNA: TGTGCCACCAGCATAGTAGACTTCGGGTATTTT. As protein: CATSIVDFGYF.

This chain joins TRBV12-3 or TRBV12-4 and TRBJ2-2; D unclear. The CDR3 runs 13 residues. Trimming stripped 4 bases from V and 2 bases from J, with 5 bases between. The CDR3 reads CASSSYNTGELFF. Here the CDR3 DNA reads TGTGCCAGCAGTTCCTATAACACCGGGGAGCTGTTTTTT.

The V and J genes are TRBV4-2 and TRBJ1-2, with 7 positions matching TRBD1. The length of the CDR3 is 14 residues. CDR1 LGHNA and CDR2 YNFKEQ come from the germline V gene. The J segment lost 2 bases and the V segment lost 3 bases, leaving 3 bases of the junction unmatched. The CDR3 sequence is CASSHGQVNYGYTF. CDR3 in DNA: TGTGCCAGCAGCCATGGACAGGTAAACTATGGCTACACCTTC.

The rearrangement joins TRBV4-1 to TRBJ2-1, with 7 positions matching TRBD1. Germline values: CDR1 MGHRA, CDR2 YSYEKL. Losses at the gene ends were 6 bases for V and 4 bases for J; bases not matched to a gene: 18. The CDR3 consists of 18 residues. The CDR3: CASSQLKDRAEGYNEQFF. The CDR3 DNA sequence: TGCGCCAGCAGTCAACTAAAAGACAGGGCCGAGGGATACAATGAGCAGTTCTTC.

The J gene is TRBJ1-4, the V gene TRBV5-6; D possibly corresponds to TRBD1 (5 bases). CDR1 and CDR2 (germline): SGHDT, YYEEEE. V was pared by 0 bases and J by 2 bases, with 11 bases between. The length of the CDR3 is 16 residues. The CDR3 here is CASSLAIGATNEKLFF. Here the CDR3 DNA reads TGTGCCAGCAGCTTGGCTATAGGGGCGACTAATGAAAAACTGTTTTTT.

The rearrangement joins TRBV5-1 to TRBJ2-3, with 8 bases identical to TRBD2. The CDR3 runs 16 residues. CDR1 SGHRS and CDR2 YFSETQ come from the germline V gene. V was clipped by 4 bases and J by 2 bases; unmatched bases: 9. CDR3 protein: CASSESGGVLTDTQYF. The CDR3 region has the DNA TGCGCCAGCAGCGAGAGCGGGGGCGTCCTCACAGATACGCAGTATTTT.

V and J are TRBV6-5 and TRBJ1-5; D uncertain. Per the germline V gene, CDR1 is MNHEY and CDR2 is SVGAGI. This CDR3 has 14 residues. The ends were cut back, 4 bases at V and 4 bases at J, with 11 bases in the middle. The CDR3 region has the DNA TGTGCCAGCAGTTCCATACCGGGGAATCAGCCCCAGCATTTT. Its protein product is CASSSIPGNQPQHF.

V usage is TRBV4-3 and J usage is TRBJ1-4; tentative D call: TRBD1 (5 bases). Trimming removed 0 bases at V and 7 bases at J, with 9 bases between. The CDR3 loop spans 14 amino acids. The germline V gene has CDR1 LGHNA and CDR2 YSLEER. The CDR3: CASSQEDRGEKLFF. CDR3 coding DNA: TGCGCCAGCAGCCAAGAAGACAGAGGTGAAAAACTGTTTTTT.

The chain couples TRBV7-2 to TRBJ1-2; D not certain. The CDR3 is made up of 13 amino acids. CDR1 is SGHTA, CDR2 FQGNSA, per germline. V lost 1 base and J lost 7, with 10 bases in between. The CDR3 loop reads CASSLDGLGGYTF. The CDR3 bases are TGTGCCAGCAGCTTAGATGGACTGGGTGGCTACACCTTC.

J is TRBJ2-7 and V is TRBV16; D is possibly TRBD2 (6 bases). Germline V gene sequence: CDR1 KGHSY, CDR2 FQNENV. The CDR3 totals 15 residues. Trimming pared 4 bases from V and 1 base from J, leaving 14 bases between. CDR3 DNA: TGTGCCAGCAGCCGCAAATGGGGAGGTTCCTACGAGCAGTACTTC. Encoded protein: CASSRKWGGSYEQYF.

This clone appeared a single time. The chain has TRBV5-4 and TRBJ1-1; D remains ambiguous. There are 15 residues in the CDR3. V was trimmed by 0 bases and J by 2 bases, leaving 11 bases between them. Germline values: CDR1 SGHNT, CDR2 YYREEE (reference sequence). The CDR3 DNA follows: TGTGCCAGCAGCTTGGCCTTCGGGGTAAACACTGAAGCTTTCTTT. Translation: CASSLAFGVNTEAFF.

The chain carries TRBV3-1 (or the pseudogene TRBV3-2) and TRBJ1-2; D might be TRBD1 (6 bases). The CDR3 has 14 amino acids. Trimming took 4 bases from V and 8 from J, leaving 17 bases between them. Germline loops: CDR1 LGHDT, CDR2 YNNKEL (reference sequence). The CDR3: CASSLNQGRSGYTF. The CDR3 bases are TGTGCCAGCAGCCTGAATCAGGGGAGAAGCGGCTACACCTTC.

The CDR3 bases are TGTGCCAGCAGTTCTGATACAGGGGGAAGTTGGTATTCACCCCTCCACTTT. As protein: CASSSDTGGSWYSPLHF. V is TRBV27 and J is TRBJ1-6; TRBD1 matches 8 bases. The germline gives CDR1 MNHEY, CDR2 SMNVEV (reference sequence). The CDR3 is made up of 17 amino acids. V lost 4 bases, J lost 8 bases, and 13 bases stayed unmatched.

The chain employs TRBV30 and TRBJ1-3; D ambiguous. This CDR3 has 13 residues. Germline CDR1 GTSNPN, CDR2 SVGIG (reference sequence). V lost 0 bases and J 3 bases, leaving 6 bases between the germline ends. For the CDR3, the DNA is TGTGCCTGGAGTGTCAGTGGTGGAAACACCATATATTTT. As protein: CAWSVSGGNTIYF.

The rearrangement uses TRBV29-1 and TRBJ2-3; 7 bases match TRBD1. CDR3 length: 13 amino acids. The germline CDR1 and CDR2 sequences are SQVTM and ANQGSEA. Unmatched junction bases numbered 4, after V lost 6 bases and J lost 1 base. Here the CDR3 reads CSVPDRGTDTQYF. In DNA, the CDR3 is TGCAGCGTACCTGACAGGGGCACAGATACGCAGTATTTT.

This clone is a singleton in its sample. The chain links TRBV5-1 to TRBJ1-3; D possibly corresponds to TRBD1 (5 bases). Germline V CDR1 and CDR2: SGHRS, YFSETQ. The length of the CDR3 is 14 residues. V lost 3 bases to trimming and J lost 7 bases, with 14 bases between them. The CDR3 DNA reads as TGCGCCAGCAGCTGGGACGGGGGATCGAACACCATATATTTT. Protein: CASSWDGGSNTIYF.